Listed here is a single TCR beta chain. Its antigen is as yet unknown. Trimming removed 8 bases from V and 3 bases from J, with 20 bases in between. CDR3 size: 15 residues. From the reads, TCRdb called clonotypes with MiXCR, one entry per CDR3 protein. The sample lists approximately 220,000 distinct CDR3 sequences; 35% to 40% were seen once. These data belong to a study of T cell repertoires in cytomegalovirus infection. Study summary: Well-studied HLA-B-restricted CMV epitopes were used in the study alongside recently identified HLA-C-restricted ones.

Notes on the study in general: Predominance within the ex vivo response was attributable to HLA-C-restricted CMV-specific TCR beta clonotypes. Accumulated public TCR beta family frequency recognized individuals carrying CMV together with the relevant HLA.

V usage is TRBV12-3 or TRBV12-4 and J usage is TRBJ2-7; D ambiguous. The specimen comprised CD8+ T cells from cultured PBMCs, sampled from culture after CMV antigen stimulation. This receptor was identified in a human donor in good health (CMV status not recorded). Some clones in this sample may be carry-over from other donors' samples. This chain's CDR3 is CASSPTRPKLYEQYF. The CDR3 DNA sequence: TGTGCCAGCTCCCCTACCCGTCCCAAACTCTACGAGCAGTACTTC.